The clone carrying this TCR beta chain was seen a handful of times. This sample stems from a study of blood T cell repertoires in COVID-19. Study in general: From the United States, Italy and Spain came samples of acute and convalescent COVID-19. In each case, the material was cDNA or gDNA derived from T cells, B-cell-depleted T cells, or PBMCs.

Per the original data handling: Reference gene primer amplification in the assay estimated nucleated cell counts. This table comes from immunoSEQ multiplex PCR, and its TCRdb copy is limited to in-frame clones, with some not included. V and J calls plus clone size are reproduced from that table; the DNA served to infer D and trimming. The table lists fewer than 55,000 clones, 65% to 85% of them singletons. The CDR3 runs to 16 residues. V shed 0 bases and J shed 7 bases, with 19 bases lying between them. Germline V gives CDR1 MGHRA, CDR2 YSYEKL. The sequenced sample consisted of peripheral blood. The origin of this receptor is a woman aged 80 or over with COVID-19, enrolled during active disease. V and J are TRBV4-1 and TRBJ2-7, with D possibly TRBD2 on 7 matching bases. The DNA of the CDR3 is TGCGCCAGCAGCCAAGACCCTACTGGGGGCGGGGGAGAGCAGTACTTC. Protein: CASSQDPTGGGGEQYF.